A selection of T cell receptor beta chains follows, all from one sample in a study of blood T cell repertoires in COVID-19. Clones were sequenced by immunoSEQ multiplex PCR, and TCRdb holds only the in-frame ones, with some missing. The sample carries 110,000 to 150,000 clones, about 79% recorded once. Input material: peripheral blood. All receptors come from a man aged 55 to 70 with active or convalescent COVID-19. Both conserved end residues are part of each CDR3.

v_gene	len	j_gene	CDR3aa
TRBV6-5	14	TRBJ1-5	CASSPDSYNQPQHF
TRBV19	14	TRBJ2-7	CASSPGWANYEQYF
TRBV9	14	TRBJ1-3	CASSARSSGNTIYF
TRBV7-8	20	TRBJ2-1	CASSLVVTRHQEPRINEQFF
TRBV27	17	TRBJ2-1	CASRPNAGESSYNEQFF
TRBV18	15	TRBJ2-2	CASSPFDLNTGELFF
TRBV7-2	16	TRBJ2-3	CASSPRLAAGSDTQYF
TRBV23-1	18	TRBJ1-5	CASSQFSAGLGEWKPQHF
TRBV20-1	15	TRBJ2-7	CSASRSSGGPYEQYF
TRBV9	15	TRBJ2-3	CASSIGQGAVDTQYF
TRBV27	17	TRBJ2-3	CASSLFGTSGRTDTQYF
TRBV4-1	20	TRBJ1-1	CASSQDHAPAQTLGPTEAFF
TRBV7-2	15	TRBJ2-7	CASSLTGQGTYEQYF
TRBV29-1	14	TRBJ1-1	CSAVRTVMNTEAFF
TRBV19	13	TRBJ2-3	CASRWRVTDTQYF
TRBV19	15	TRBJ2-3	CASSISGVSTDTQYF
TRBV5-6	14	TRBJ2-5	CASSRPTGQETQYF
TRBV6-2/TRBV6-3	13	TRBJ1-1	CASSSPGLARDFF
TRBV19	14	TRBJ1-5	CASSMWGENQPQHF
TRBV5-1	13	TRBJ1-5	CASSRTGDQPQHF
TRBV5-1	14	TRBJ2-7	CASSLGYREYEQYF
TRBV5-1	16	TRBJ1-5	CASSYLPQGTNQPQHF
TRBV14	20	TRBJ1-6	CASSQERRGLRSSYNSPLHF
TRBV29-1	13	TRBJ1-4	CSVEGRGNEKLFF
TRBV14	13	TRBJ2-5	CASSPIQNGGQYF
TRBV7-8	17	TRBJ2-5	CASSTTPLLADQETQYF
TRBV19	15	TRBJ2-5	CASSPGLQFQETQYF
TRBV13	13	TRBJ1-5	CASSKQGNQPQHF
TRBV21-1	18	TRBJ2-1	CASSKVLMDTDRLNEQFF
TRBV11-3	16	TRBJ1-6	CASSWSGPRENSPLHF
TRBV18	16	TRBJ2-5	CASSPFSLLGGETQYF
TRBV27	16	TRBJ2-1	CASSPLVSGRAGEQFF
TRBV7-6	17	TRBJ2-3	CASSLSITSGYTDTQYF
TRBV10-2	14	TRBJ2-1	CASSEGLSGNEQFF
TRBV2	15	TRBJ2-5	CASTKAAGYQETQYF
TRBV7-9	12	TRBJ1-2	CASSPRQGGYTF
TRBV7-2	15	TRBJ1-1	CASSLDTARWTEAFF
TRBV19	12	TRBJ1-1	CASSRENTEAFF
TRBV2	18	TRBJ1-6	CASSVDRESSSYNSPLHF
TRBV28	15	TRBJ1-5	CASKGQQGGVQPQHF
TRBV21-1	19	TRBJ2-1	CASSKPETETGGTYNEQFF
TRBV19	14	TRBJ1-1	CASSIGTGGTEAFF
TRBV6-5	14	TRBJ1-1	CASRKDRGISEAFF
TRBV9	14	TRBJ1-1	CASSVTGEVTEAFF
TRBV5-5	15	TRBJ1-2	CASSQAGTANYGYTF
TRBV30	11	TRBJ1-4	CAWSVHERRFF
TRBV10-3	14	TRBJ1-5	CAISDGGPLRPQHF
TRBV30	14	TRBJ1-2	CARGQVTGGFGYTF
TRBV27	16	TRBJ1-5	CASSLRRTGGNQPQHF
TRBV6-5	14	TRBJ1-5	CASSYWGENQPQHF
TRBV15	16	TRBJ1-4	CATSTLQGSTNEKLFF
TRBV24-1	16	TRBJ1-1	CATSDPRQGPNTEAFF
TRBV6-6	14	TRBJ2-5	CAARRGGRVVTQYF
TRBV29-1	17	TRBJ2-1	CSVDQRVGQGPLNEQFF
TRBV9	18	TRBJ2-3	CASSDPSGISSSTDTQYF
TRBV7-2	13	TRBJ1-2	CASSQGQNYGYTF
TRBV7-9	15	TRBJ2-3	CASSFGTGRVNTQYF
TRBV3-1/TRBV3-2	17	TRBJ2-1	CASSQAKSGGGLHEQFF
TRBV5-6	15	TRBJ1-6	CASSLVGEYNSPLHF